The TCR beta chain described here comes from a study of blood T cell repertoires in COVID-19. Study in general: Nucleic acid was either cDNA or gDNA, and it came from T cells, B-cell-depleted T cells, or PBMCs.

Germline V gene data show CDR1 as KGHSH and CDR2 as LQKENI. The CDR3 spans 15 residues. Trimming at V came to 5 bases and at J to 5 bases, leaving 8 bases not matched to a gene. Authors' processing steps: Amplification from reference gene primers served as the basis for estimated nucleated cell counts. Assay used: immunoSEQ multiplex PCR; TCRdb lists only in-frame clones, some missing. V and J calls and clone size are given by that table; D and trimming were obtained from the DNA. This sample has roughly 160,000 clones, with around 84% found just once. This receptor was obtained from a man aged 40-50 years with acute or convalescent COVID-19. Sequenced input: peripheral blood. The gene calls are TRBV18 and TRBJ1-5; 8 bases are a match to TRBD1. CDR3 sequence: CASSSLQGGDQPQHF. Here the CDR3 DNA reads TGTGCCAGCTCATCCCTACAGGGGGGTGATCAGCCCCAGCATTTT. Complete variable domain (other parts from reference TRBV18 and TRBJ1-5): NAGVMQNPRHLVRRRGQEARLRCSPMKGHSHVYWYRQLPEEGLKFMVYLQKENIIDESGMPKERFSAEFPKEGPSILRIQQVVRGDSAAYFCASSSLQGGDQPQHFGDGTRLSIL.